This T cell receptor (beta chain) was documented in a study of T cells in Graves' hyperthyroidism and ophthalmopathy (dated by TCRdb to about 2019). Concerning the study at large: Peripheral blood was sampled at the time of initial diagnosis, prior to any treatment. Prospective prediction of ophthalmopathy was tested in an independent validation cohort of approximately 19 hyperthyroidism patients and roughly 16 patients who later progressed to ophthalmopathy. The paper describes TCR Vbeta CDR3 sequencing of about 140 peripheral blood samples, made up of 43 ophthalmopathy patients, 70 to 75 hyperthyroidism patients and some 17 progressor patients. Thyroid tissue and blood T-cell repertoires from six Graves' hyperthyroidism patients were also compared in the study. The 90 or so discovery patients were randomly split 7:3 into training and test sets. After sampling, hyperthyroidism patients received methimazole starting at 30 mg daily, and ophthalmopathy patients received high-dose intravenous methylprednisolone. To identify TCR V-J signatures that set the groups apart, the researchers used a discovery cohort of 100 patients, made up of 40 to 45 with Graves' ophthalmopathy and about 60 with stable Graves' hyperthyroidism.

Details on this clonotype: It has no known antigen specificity. Base qualities are missing; no much larger clone stands one base away.

Taken from the germline V gene, the CDR1 and CDR2 loops are KGHSH and LQKENI. V sheds 0 bases and J sheds 8 bases, leaving 28 bases between their ends. The CDR3 contains 19 residues, cysteine and phenylalanine counted. The entry retains the CDR3 DNA only, 57 bases that are in frame from base 1. TCR beta CDR3 regions were amplified from RNA transcripts. A first-round RT-PCR of the TCR CDR3 used the HTBI primer set with the Qiagen OneStep RT-PCR kit. Libraries were constructed in a second round of multiplex PCR, after which size selection and purification were carried out. Sequencing of the libraries was done on an Illumina HiSeq2000 using paired-end 100 bp reads. The authors processed their data as follows. SOAPnuke was used to process the raw data, with reads discarded if the reads contained adapters or uncalled bases, had a mean Phred below 15, or lacked an exact constant-primer or identifier match. COPE v1.2.5 was used to merge high-quality paired reads, and clonotypes were defined as unique nucleotide sequences. MiTCR v1.1 was used to align the clonotypes against IMGT TRBV, TRBD and TRBJ reference segments. Analysis was restricted to V-J combinations with a frequency above 0.0001, which covered approximately 99% of repertoires. A TCS score was defined as the ratio of F50 (clonal expansion) to E x V (chaos), with BLOSUM62-based TCRdist applied between CDR3 peptides within each V-J. Welch's t-statistics and random forest reduced approximately 520 V-J features to 13, which were used in a naive Bayes classifier (R e1071). TCRdb trimmed the raw reads at Q25, called clones with MiXCR and kept productive beta chains. Rows matching on CDR3 protein sequence are summarized as one entry with the most common DNA and genes. The authors' filters were not applied to this entry. The sample table holds about 400,000 distinct CDR3 sequences, of which approximately 14% were seen once. The ten largest clonotypes hold 13% to 15% of the sample.

Graves' hyperthyroidism was defined as stable when no progression to ophthalmopathy occurred over 18 months of follow-up. Hyperthyroidism patients were aged 18 to 65 years and newly diagnosed, with disease duration of less than 2 months. The study excluded patients with uncontrolled infections, other autoimmune diseases, pregnancy or lactation. Diagnoses were based on clinical symptoms, serum thyroxine and TRAb, thyroid ultrasound and orbital computed tomography. PBMCs were separated from around 9.1 ml of fresh peripheral blood using Ficoll-Paque density gradient centrifugation. Trizol reagent was used to extract total RNA, and RNA quality was then checked on an Agilent 2100 Bioanalyzer. What the research found in general, with its limitations: In cross-validation, a model built on a 13 V-J signature told ophthalmopathy apart from stable hyperthyroidism with over 85% sensitivity and about 81% specificity, and in testing the same model reached 80%/75%. Most expanded thyroid clonotypes (frequency above 0.001) were also found in blood, which suggests that blood repertoires may mirror thyroid immune responses. No statistical method was used to fix the sample size in advance, and group allocation was not hidden from the investigators. In validation, progression to ophthalmopathy was predicted by the model with nearly 71% sensitivity and roughly 76% specificity, a median of approximately 7.1 months before onset.

The chain is made from TRBV18 and TRBJ1-2, with a weak D call of TRBD1 (5 bases match). This TCR derives from a young woman with Graves' hyperthyroidism. Material for sequencing was blood. The CDR3 has the sequence CASSPPVGEDQLWILGYTF. At the DNA level, the sequence is TGTGCCAGCTCACCACCGGTGGGGGAAGACCAACTTTGGATTCTGGGCTACACCTTC.